A single sample is the source of the 28 T cell receptor beta chains below, sequenced in a study of T-cell memory formation after mild COVID-19. Using its own MiXCR run on the 5' RACE reads, TCRdb lists one record per CDR3 protein. This table has approximately 300,000 distinct CDR3 sequences, roughly 15% appearing once. Material for sequencing was PBMCs or a T cell subset sorted from them (not recorded which). The receptors were sampled from a man younger than 35 who had mild COVID-19 (a few samples of this study predate the infection). Cell type and time point are not known.

This clonotype was picked up a small number of times. The V gene is TRBV9, the J gene TRBJ2-5; TRBD2 matches 11 bases. The CDR3 length is 17 residues. The ends lost 0 bases at V and 4 bases at J; junction bases unmatched: 8. CDR1 is SGDLS and CDR2 is YYNGEE in the germline V gene. The CDR3 here is CASSVARASGGRETQYF. DNA for the CDR3: TGTGCCAGCAGCGTAGCTCGGGCTAGCGGGGGGAGAGAGACCCAGTACTTC.

The sample holds a few counts of this clonotype. The chain employs TRBV20-1 and TRBJ1-2; D may be TRBD1 (6 bases). V was cut by 1 base and J by 4 bases, with 19 bases left in between. Germline assignment: CDR1 DFQATT and CDR2 SNEGSKA (reference sequence). The CDR3 sequence is 16 residues long. The CDR3 here is CSARAVQGLPAYGYTF. The CDR3 DNA reads TGCAGTGCTAGAGCCGTACAGGGTCTCCCGGCCTATGGCTACACCTTC.

This clonotype showed up just a few times. The V call is TRBV24-1, the J call TRBJ2-2, with a weak D call TRBD1 (5 bases). This CDR3 region has 13 residues. CDR1 is KGHDR, CDR2 SFDVKD, per germline. The V end lost 1 base, the J end lost 6 bases, and 5 bases lay between the germline ends. The DNA of the CDR3 is TGTGCCACCAGTGATTTCAGGGCCGGGGAGCTGTTTTTT. Translating it yields CATSDFRAGELFF.

The chain uses TRBV9 and TRBJ1-1, with a weak D call TRBD1 (5 bases). Trimming removed 4 bases from V and 5 bases from J, with 21 bases in between. Germline-derived CDR1 and CDR2 are SGDLS and YYNGEE. The CDR3 sequence is 16 residues long. In DNA, the CDR3 is TGTGCCAGCAGCCAATTTGGGGCAGGGCAAGGGACTGAAGCTTTCTTT. It is translated as CASSQFGAGQGTEAFF. Based on the CDR3 plus reference TRBV9 and TRBJ1-1, the full variable domain is DSGVTQTPKHLITATGQRVTLRCSPRSGDLSVYWYQQSLDQGLQFLIQYYNGEERAKGNILERFSAQQFPDLHSELNLSSLELGDSALYFCASSQFGAGQGTEAFFGQGTRLTVV.

The chain is built from TRBV18 and TRBJ2-4; 11 nucleotides align to TRBD1. Germline lookup yields CDR1 KGHSH and CDR2 LQKENI. This CDR3 spans 15 amino acids. Losses at the gene ends were 6 bases for V and 8 bases for J; bases not matched to a gene: 9. The CDR3 DNA reads TGTGCCAGCTCCCCCGCCGGGACAGGGGGTGACATTCAGTACTTC. Translating gives CASSPAGTGGDIQYF.

The CDR3 reads CASSLQGTGYGYTF. Here the CDR3 DNA reads TGTGCCAGTAGTCTCCAGGGTACCGGGTACGGCTACACCTTC. The gene calls are TRBV19 and TRBJ1-2, with D possibly TRBD1 on 5 matching bases. V dropped 5 bases and J dropped 8 bases, with 18 bases sitting between them. The germline CDR1 and CDR2 sequences are LNHDA and SQIVND (reference sequence). The CDR3 totals 14 residues.

This clonotype was found a few times. The chain combines TRBV18 with TRBJ2-5; D is unclear. The CDR3 has 14 residues. Germline V gene data show CDR1 as KGHSH and CDR2 as LQKENI. Trimming shortened V by 2 bases and J by 4 bases, and 11 bases separated the two germline ends. DNA of the CDR3: TGTGCCAGCTCACCAATGGCAGTAGTAGAGACCCAGTACTTC. Its protein product is CASSPMAVVETQYF.

The V gene is TRBV3-1, the J gene TRBJ1-1; D perhaps matches TRBD1 (6 bases). Germline V CDR1 and CDR2: LGHDT, YNNKEL (reference sequence). The CDR3 totals 13 residues. Between the trimmed V and J ends, which lost 3 bases and 11 bases, there was a span of 16 bases. The CDR3 here is CASSQGAQGSAFF. CDR3 nucleotides: TGTGCCAGCAGCCAGGGGGCTCAGGGTTCGGCTTTCTTT.

This clonotype turned up a few times. The gene calls are TRBV7-3 and TRBJ2-5; 10 bases map to TRBD1. The V and J ends lost 6 bases and 6 bases, in that order; junction bases with no gene match: 7. Per the germline V gene, CDR1 is SGHTA and CDR2 is FQGTGA. The CDR3 runs to 14 residues. For the CDR3, the DNA is TGTGCCAGCAGAAAAGGGGACAGGGGACAGACCCAGTACTTC. It codes for CASRKGDRGQTQYF. The variable domain in full, completed from reference TRBV7-3 and TRBJ2-5, reads GAGVSQTPSNKVTEKGKYVELRCDPISGHTALYWYRQSLGQGPEFLIYFQGTGAADDSGLPNDRFFAVRPEGSVSTLKIQRTERGDSAVYLCASRKGDRGQTQYFGPGTRLLVL.

The table lists this clonotype with a few counts. In nucleotides, the CDR3 is TGTGCCTGCTCGTCCGCGAACACCGGGGAGCTGTTTTTT. This gives the protein CACSSANTGELFF. The chain couples TRBV27 to TRBJ2-2; D gene unclear. The CDR3 is 13 amino acids. Germline assignment: CDR1 MNHEY and CDR2 SMNVEV (reference sequence). Trimming cost V 11 bases and J 0 bases, with 10 bases left between them.

In its sample, this clonotype was seen many times. Here the CDR3 reads CASSPDGARLRSAFNYGYTF. In DNA form, the CDR3 reads TGTGCCAGCTCACCGGACGGAGCACGCCTGAGATCAGCTTTTAACTATGGCTACACCTTC. The chain has TRBV18 and TRBJ1-2; D is ambiguous. With 3 bases removed from V and 1 base from J, the gap between germline ends came to 27 bases. Germline CDR1 and CDR2: KGHSH and LQKENI. The CDR3 length is 20 residues.

A few counts support this clonotype. The chain uses TRBV18 and TRBJ2-1, with unresolved D. V was shortened by 6 bases and J by 2 bases, with 8 bases between the two germline ends. The CDR3 length is 13 residues. Germline V CDR1 and CDR2: KGHSH, LQKENI. The CDR3 DNA reads as TGTGCCAGCTCCCCGGTGGCCTACAATGAGCAGTTCTTC. Translated, it gives CASSPVAYNEQFF.

V usage is TRBV20-1 and J usage is TRBJ2-1; D not certain. The CDR3 has 11 amino acids. Germline V CDR1 and CDR2: DFQATT, SNEGSKA (reference sequence). V lost 0 bases and J lost 7, with 4 bases in between. The CDR3 spells CSARDVNEQFF. The CDR3 nucleotides read TGCAGTGCTAGAGATGTTAATGAGCAGTTCTTC.

This clonotype was detected only a few times. The V call is TRBV5-1, the J call TRBJ1-2; tentative D call: TRBD1 (6 bases). V was trimmed by 4 bases and J by 0 bases, leaving 13 bases between them. CDR1 SGHRS and CDR2 YFSETQ come from the germline V gene. This CDR3 comprises 15 residues. This CDR3 reads CASSTGTPTNYGYTF. DNA for the CDR3: TGCGCCAGCAGCACCGGGACACCTACTAACTATGGCTACACCTTC.

The chain combines TRBV7-6 with TRBJ2-2; weak D call: TRBD1 (5 bases). V shed 1 base and J shed 6 bases, with 18 bases lying between them. Germline V gene sequence: CDR1 SGHVS, CDR2 FNYEAQ. The CDR3 loop spans 17 amino acids. CDR3 sequence reads: CASSLGIAGLQAGELFF. CDR3 DNA: TGTGCCAGCAGCTTAGGGATTGCAGGGTTGCAGGCCGGGGAGCTGTTTTTT.

This clonotype was picked up many times. V and J are TRBV10-2 and TRBJ2-1; D is undetermined. The germline V gene has CDR1 WSHSY and CDR2 SAAADI. Trimming shortened V by 2 bases and J by 8 bases, and 10 bases separated the two germline ends. The CDR3 is made up of 13 amino acids. The DNA of the CDR3 is TGCGCCAGCAGTGAGATACAGACCCATGAGCAGTTCTTC. This codes for CASSEIQTHEQFF.

The sample holds a few counts of this clonotype. The rearrangement links TRBV20-1 to TRBJ1-5; D is possibly TRBD1 (5 bases). Trimming took 0 bases from V and 4 from J, leaving 10 bases between them. In germline, CDR1 is DFQATT, CDR2 SNEGSKA (reference sequence). The CDR3 is 14 amino acids. The CDR3 DNA follows: TGCAGTGCTAGAGATCCGAGGGGTAATCAGCCCCAGCATTTT. Translation: CSARDPRGNQPQHF.

The chain employs TRBV10-3 and TRBJ2-5, with D maybe TRBD2 (5 bases). V dropped 8 bases and J dropped 2 bases, with 12 bases sitting between them. Germline CDR1 ENHRY, CDR2 SYGVKD. The CDR3 is 13 amino acids. CDR3 DNA: TGTGCCATCGGGCTGGACTCGCAAGAGACCCAGTACTTC. Translation: CAIGLDSQETQYF.

As regards this clonotype: The junction shows a germline mismatch at one end, possibly a read error. The chain has TRBV5-1 and TRBJ2-1; 14 bases align to TRBD2. This CDR3 contains 15 residues. Germline assignment: CDR1 SGHRS and CDR2 YFSETQ. The CDR3 DNA sequence: TGCGCCAGCAGCTTGGGACTAGCGGGGGGGGATGAGAAGTTCTTC. Protein: CASSLGLAGGDEKFF.

The sample holds a few counts of this clonotype. CDR3 residues: CASSLGGTTQETQYF. CDR3 DNA sequence: TGCGCCAGCAGCTTGGGGGGGACTACCCAAGAGACCCAGTACTTC. The chain uses TRBV5-1 and TRBJ2-5; TRBD2 matches 7 bases. The trim removed 0 bases at V and 1 base at J, leaving 3 bases unmatched. This CDR3 spans 15 amino acids. From germline, CDR1 is SGHRS and CDR2 YFSETQ.

This clonotype was observed a handful of times. The chain couples TRBV4-2 to TRBJ1-2; D may be TRBD1 (6 bases). Trimming pared 4 bases from V and 8 bases from J, leaving 20 bases between. The CDR3 consists of 15 residues. Germline CDR1 reads LGHNA; CDR2 reads YNFKEQ. CDR3 sequence: CASSPRQDTVGGYTF. DNA for the CDR3: TGTGCCAGCAGCCCCCGACAGGACACCGTGGGGGGCTACACCTTC.

This clonotype was counted only a few times. This chain connects TRBV11-2 to TRBJ2-7; TRBD1 is a possible D gene (6 bases). CDR1 and CDR2 (germline): SGHAT, FQNNGV. This CDR3 spans 13 amino acids. The germline V and J ends were trimmed by 3 bases and 2 bases, with 8 bases remaining between them. CDR3 protein: CASSFGQPYEQYF. The CDR3 bases are TGTGCCAGCAGCTTCGGACAGCCCTACGAGCAGTACTTC.

This chain connects TRBV7-3 to TRBJ2-3; 10 positions agree with TRBD2. V trimming: 1 base; J trimming: 8 bases; junction bases outside the gene matches: 12. CDR3 length equals 17 residues. CDR1 SGHTA and CDR2 FQGTGA come from the germline V gene. CDR3 loop: CASSLIRSSGGRGTQYF. CDR3 nucleotides: TGTGCCAGCAGCTTAATTCGGTCTAGCGGGGGCCGGGGTACGCAGTATTTT.

The rearrangement uses TRBV12-5 and TRBJ2-3; a possible D gene is TRBD2 (6 bases). The V gene lost 0 bases and the J gene lost 4 bases, with 14 bases spanning the gap. This CDR3 comprises 16 residues. Germline CDR1 reads LGHNT; CDR2 reads FRNRAP. In DNA form, the CDR3 reads TGTGCTAGTGGTTTGGTAAGGAGCGGGTCCCCAGATACGCAGTATTTT. Its protein product is CASGLVRSGSPDTQYF.

This clonotype has at least ten counts. The chain has TRBV7-6 and TRBJ2-3, with 9 bases matching TRBD1. The CDR3 extends over 18 amino acids. Germline CDR1 reads SGHVS; CDR2 reads FNYEAQ. V lost 1 base, J lost 5 bases, and 13 bases stayed unmatched. The CDR3 region has the DNA TGTGCCAGCAGCTTAGGAGGTTGGGGGACAGGGAGTGGAGATACGCAGTATTTT. Residues: CASSLGGWGTGSGDTQYF.

The V and J genes are TRBV12-3 or TRBV12-4 and TRBJ2-3, with a possible D match to TRBD2 (7 bases). With 6 bases removed from V and 2 bases from J, the gap between germline ends came to 15 bases. This CDR3 comprises 15 residues. The CDR3 loop reads CASSLQGLNTDTQYF. Written as DNA, the CDR3 is TGTGCCAGCAGCTTACAGGGACTAAACACAGATACGCAGTATTTT.

CDR3 amino acids: CASSREKIDTEAFF. The CDR3 coding sequence is TGTGCCAGCAGCCGCGAAAAGATTGACACTGAAGCTTTCTTT. This rearrangement joins TRBV6-2 or TRBV6-3 to TRBJ1-1; D remains unclear. The CDR3 consists of 14 residues. Deletions cut 6 bases from V and 3 bases from J, with 14 bases between. CDR1 is MNHEY and CDR2 is SVGEGT in the germline V gene.

This clonotype was detected a few times. V and J are TRBV6-6 and TRBJ2-3; D could derive from TRBD1 or TRBD2 (6 bases each). The CDR3 contains 15 residues. V lost 1 base and J lost 5, with 13 bases in between. CDR1 is MNHNY, CDR2 SVGAGI, per germline (reference sequence). CDR3 in amino acids: CASSYFRGQKDTQYF. The CDR3 bases are TGTGCCAGCAGTTACTTCCGGGGGCAAAAAGATACGCAGTATTTT.